These T cell receptor beta chains were read from a single sample in a study of blood T cell repertoires in COVID-19. Produced via immunoSEQ multiplex PCR; TCRdb's table is partial and in-frame only. The top ten hold 15% to 20% of the sample, which has over 12,000 clones, 70% to 90% seen once. The sequenced sample consisted of peripheral blood. These receptors all stem from a human donor in a cohort sampled during active COVID-19. Both conserved end residues are part of each CDR3. A D gene is named only where the DNA matches it firmly. Only some rows state a clone size, as once, few, many or a class for expanded clones.

cdr3_length	v_call	j_call	d_call	clone_size	cdr3_nt	cdr3_aa
13	TRBV6-6	TRBJ2-7	TRBD1	-	TGTGCCAGCAGTGCGGGACAGGACTACGAGCAGTACTTC	CASSAGQDYEQYF
20	TRBV2	TRBJ2-1	-	-	TGTGCCAGCAGTGACTTACTTACCCTGCGGGAATTGACCTCCTACAATGAGCAGTTCTTC	CASSDLLTLRELTSYNEQFF
15	TRBV7-9	TRBJ2-5	-	once	TGTGCCAGCAGCTCCCGGGGGAGTCTCCAAGAGACCCAGTACTTC	CASSSRGSLQETQYF
15	TRBV5-1	TRBJ1-1	-	once	TGCGCCAGCAGAGATCAGGGAATGGCGAACACTGAAGCTTTCTTT	CASRDQGMANTEAFF
12	TRBV7-9	TRBJ2-1	-	-	TGTGCCAGCAGCTTACGACTAGAAGAGCAGTTCTTC	CASSLRLEEQFF
16	TRBV5-1	TRBJ2-5	TRBD2	-	TGCGCCAGCAGCTCCCCCAGCGGGGGGGCAGCCGAGACCCAGTACTTC	CASSSPSGGAAETQYF
17	TRBV27	TRBJ2-3	-	-	TGTGCCAGCAGTTTAAGGACAGAGCCGGGTAGCACAGATACGCAGTATTTT	CASSLRTEPGSTDTQYF
14	TRBV4-1	TRBJ1-2	-	once	TGCGCCAGCAGCCCCACCGGGGGGAACTATGGCTACACCTTC	CASSPTGGNYGYTF
11	TRBV2	TRBJ1-4	-	-	TGTGCCAGCAGTGTCAACCGGGTCCAAGTTTTT	CASSVNRVQVF
13	TRBV7-6	TRBJ2-7	TRBD1	-	TGTGCCAGCAGCTTAGCGCGGGGACAGGGGCAGTACTTC	CASSLARGQGQYF
14	TRBV6-4	TRBJ2-2	TRBD2	-	TGTGCCAGCCCCCGGGGGGGCGGCACCGGGGAGCTGTTTTTT	CASPRGGGTGELFF
15	TRBV6-5	TRBJ1-2	-	-	TGTGCCAGCAGCCGCTCTCTGGCCACTAACTATGGCTACACCTTC	CASSRSLATNYGYTF
15	TRBV5-1	TRBJ2-1	TRBD2	-	TGCGCCAGCAGCTTCAGGGCGGGGGATTACAATGAGCAGTTCTTC	CASSFRAGDYNEQFF
18	TRBV27	TRBJ2-1	-	once	TGTGCCAGCAGTTTCCTTTGGGAGCCACAGGGCCAATACAATGAGCAGTTCTTC	CASSFLWEPQGQYNEQFF
14	TRBV6-5	TRBJ2-3	-	once	TGTGCCAGCAGGACGTCGGGGGGCACAGATACGCAGTATTTT	CASRTSGGTDTQYF
13	TRBV4-2	TRBJ1-2	-	-	TGTGCCAGCAGCCAAGAGGGGGCGCGAGGCTACACCTTC	CASSQEGARGYTF
15	TRBV5-1	TRBJ2-1	TRBD1	once	TGCGCCAGCAGCCCACCCGGGACAGGGGCCAATGAGCAGTTCTTC	CASSPPGTGANEQFF
14	TRBV4-1	TRBJ2-7	-	-	TGCGCCAGCAGCCATGGAACAGGGCCCTACGAGCAGTACTTC	CASSHGTGPYEQYF
16	TRBV10-2	TRBJ2-2	-	-	TGCGCCAGCAGTGAGTCGAAGTACAGGGTACACCGGGGAGCTGTTTTT	CASSESKYRVHRGAVF
15	TRBV5-5	TRBJ1-1	-	-	TGTGCCAGCAGCTTGGTTCCCGAGGGGAACACTGAAGCTTTCTTT	CASSLVPEGNTEAFF
13	TRBV6-5	TRBJ2-5	-	-	TGTGCCAGCAGGGGGCAAGCCCAAGAGACCCAGTACTTC	CASRGQAQETQYF
15	TRBV27	TRBJ2-1	TRBD2	-	TGTGCCAGCAGTTTGACTAGCGGGGGGTACAATGAGCAGTTCTTC	CASSLTSGGYNEQFF
11	TRBV20-1	TRBJ2-5	-	-	TGCAGTGTCAGTCGTGGCGAGACCCAGTACTTC	CSVSRGETQYF
14	TRBV5-4	TRBJ1-2	-	-	TGTGCCAGCAGCTTGCCGAGAGGGAACTATGGCTACACCTTC	CASSLPRGNYGYTF
14	TRBV7-6	TRBJ1-1	-	-	TGTGCCAGCAGCTTAACTCTAATGAACACTGAAGCTTTCTTT	CASSLTLMNTEAFF
17	TRBV30	TRBJ1-5	-	-	TGTGCCTGGAGTCCCCGGGGGGGGGCGAGGAGCAATCAGCCCCAGCATTTT	CAWSPRGGARSNQPQHF
11	TRBV15	TRBJ2-5	-	-	TGTGCCACCAGCAGACGGGAGACCCAGTACTTC	CATSRRETQYF
15	TRBV18	TRBJ1-2	TRBD1	-	TGTGCCAGCTCAACCGAACAGGGGGCTTGGTATGGCTACACCTTC	CASSTEQGAWYGYTF
13	TRBV27	TRBJ1-2	-	few	TGTGCCAGCAGTTTATTACCCGTCGGGGGCTACACCTTC	CASSLLPVGGYTF
13	TRBV29-1	TRBJ2-7	-	once	TGCAGCGCCTCGCGGTTCACTACAAGCGAGCAGTACTTC	CSASRFTTSEQYF
14	TRBV7-2	TRBJ2-3	-	-	TGTGCCAGCAGCGACCTAAAAGCCGCGGGTACGCAGTATTTT	CASSDLKAAGTQYF
15	TRBV27	TRBJ2-1	-	-	TGTGCCAGCAGTTTAGGGGCAGGGGGGTACAATGAGCAGTTCTTC	CASSLGAGGYNEQFF